This entry lists 26 T cell receptor beta chains sequenced from one sample in a study of T cell repertoires in aging, cancer and after chemotherapy. Amplification of TCR beta used genomic DNA extracted from peripheral blood. Rearranged V-D-J TRB sequences were amplified with a mixed TRB-A/B primer pool. TCRdb reprocessed the multiplex PCR reads via MiXCR and lists one record per CDR3 protein. Of some 10,000 distinct CDR3 sequences in the sample, more than 25% were seen once. The material sequenced was blood. These receptors all come from a human donor in good health.

A remark on this clonotype: This may come from a read error, since a much larger clone is one base off. The chain couples TRBV27 to TRBJ2-2, with TRBD2 as a possible D gene (5 bases). Trimming removed 0 bases at V and 10 bases at J, with 15 bases between. The germline gives CDR1 MNHEY, CDR2 SMNVEV (reference sequence). This CDR3 is built from 15 residues. The CDR3 loop reads CASSLSSLGHVELFF. DNA of the CDR3: TGTGCCAGCAGTTTATCGTCACTAGGTCACGTGGAGCTGTTTTTT.

V usage is TRBV12-3 or TRBV12-4 and J usage is TRBJ2-1; 10 bases line up with TRBD2. This CDR3 comprises 16 residues. V lost 5 bases to trimming and J lost 7 bases; unmatched junction nucleotides: 11. The CDR3 reads CASSPGSGREGNEQFF. The CDR3, as DNA: TGTGCCAGCAGTCCAGGGAGCGGGAGGGAGGGAAATGAGCAGTTCTTC.

There are a few counts of this clonotype. This sequence joins TRBV27 and TRBJ2-7; 10 nucleotides line up with TRBD2. This CDR3 spans 15 amino acids. V lost 4 bases to trimming and J lost 3 bases; unmatched junction nucleotides: 6. The germline V gene has CDR1 MNHEY and CDR2 SMNVEV (reference sequence). This CDR3 reads CASSSRLAGYYEQYF. Written as DNA, the CDR3 is TGTGCCAGCAGTTCGCGACTAGCGGGCTACTACGAGCAGTACTTC.

This clonotype was found a few times. V is TRBV5-6 and J is TRBJ1-1; D is uncertain. The V end was cut by 2 bases, the J end by 11 bases, with 13 bases between. The CDR3 has 12 residues. Germline CDR1 reads SGHDT; CDR2 reads YYEEEE. In nucleotides, the CDR3 is TGTGCCAGCAGCTTCCCCCAGACCGCCGCTTTCTTT. Protein: CASSFPQTAAFF.

This clonotype was counted only a few times. The gene calls are TRBV24-1 and TRBJ2-3; the D is unclear. Trimming removed 3 bases at V and 6 bases at J, with 12 bases between. CDR1 and CDR2 (germline): KGHDR, SFDVKD. CDR3 size: 14 residues. The CDR3 is CATSDPRRSDTQYF. As DNA, the CDR3 is TGTGCCACCAGTGATCCCCGGCGATCGGATACGCAGTATTTT.

The rearrangement uses TRBV19 and TRBJ2-7, with D perhaps TRBD1 (6 bases). Trimming shortened V by 7 bases and J by 3 bases, and 16 bases separated the two germline ends. CDR3 length: 14 amino acids. Germline values: CDR1 LNHDA, CDR2 SQIVND (reference sequence). The CDR3 sequence is CASTPDRMNYEQYF. DNA of the CDR3: TGTGCCAGTACCCCGGACAGAATGAACTACGAGCAGTACTTC.

This clonotype has a handful of counts. The chain has TRBV20-1 and TRBJ2-7; a possible D gene is TRBD2 (5 bases). This CDR3 region has 12 residues. Trimming took 4 bases from V and 1 from J, leaving 8 bases between them. Germline V gene data show CDR1 as DFQATT and CDR2 as SNEGSKA (reference sequence). CDR3 bases: TGCAGTGCTATGAGCGGATCCTACGAGCAGTACTTC. It specifies CSAMSGSYEQYF.

The rearrangement uses TRBV6-5 and TRBJ1-5; D is possibly TRBD1 (5 bases). The germline V gene encodes CDR1 MNHEY and CDR2 SVGAGI. This CDR3 comprises 15 residues. V lost 3 bases and J lost 7, with 16 bases in between. Written as DNA, the CDR3 is TGTGCCAGCAGTTATAGTGGTAGGGGAGGACAGCCCCAGCATTTT. It codes for CASSYSGRGGQPQHF.

This chain joins TRBV19 and TRBJ2-7, with a tentative D call TRBD2 (6 bases). Germline CDR1 and CDR2: LNHDA and SQIVND (reference sequence). Trimming stripped 1 base from V and 2 bases from J, with 12 bases between. The CDR3 has 15 residues. The CDR3 coding sequence is TGTGCCAGTAGTATAGGGGGACTTTCAACCTACGAGCAGTACTTC. It encodes CASSIGGLSTYEQYF.

In its sample, this clonotype ranks as medium-sized. The V gene is TRBV27, the J gene TRBJ2-1; TRBD1 matches at 7 bases. From germline, CDR1 is MNHEY and CDR2 SMNVEV (reference sequence). CDR3 size: 15 residues. The junction had 3 bases not matched to a gene; V was cut back by 4 bases and J by 0 bases. CDR3 region: CASSSRDSSYNEQFF. The CDR3 DNA reads TGTGCCAGCAGTTCCCGGGACAGCTCCTACAATGAGCAGTTCTTC.

The chain employs TRBV5-5 and TRBJ2-1, with 7 bases aligning to TRBD2. Germline V lookup: CDR1 SGHKS, CDR2 YYEKEE (reference sequence). The CDR3 covers 14 residues. J was trimmed by 3 bases and V by 6 bases; bases with no gene match: 6. In DNA form, the CDR3 reads TGTGCCAGCAATAGGGACTACGACTACAATGAGCAGTTCTTC. Encoded protein: CASNRDYDYNEQFF.

Only a few counts were recorded for this clonotype. The chain employs TRBV19 and TRBJ1-5; D might be TRBD1 (6 bases). This CDR3 is 15 amino acids long. The V and J ends lost 3 bases and 7 bases respectively, with 16 bases between them. Germline V gives CDR1 LNHDA, CDR2 SQIVND (reference sequence). The CDR3 loop is CASSIGTGAGQPQHF. DNA of the CDR3: TGTGCCAGTAGTATCGGGACGGGGGCTGGGCAGCCCCAGCATTTT.

The chain uses TRBV6-5 and TRBJ1-4; D may be TRBD1 (5 bases). Trimming left V 0 bases short and J 3 bases short, with 14 bases between. CDR3 size: 17 residues. CDR1 and CDR2 (germline): MNHEY, SVGAGI. CDR3 residues: CASSYSGQGQANEKLFF. The CDR3 DNA reads as TGTGCCAGCAGTTACTCTGGGCAGGGTCAAGCTAATGAAAAACTGTTTTTT.

V gene TRBV6-4 combines with J gene TRBJ1-1; unclear D gene. With 3 bases removed from V and 3 bases from J, the gap between germline ends came to 8 bases. The germline V gene encodes CDR1 MRHNA and CDR2 SNTAGT. The CDR3 totals 13 residues. The CDR3 sequence: CASSEGSHTEAFF. CDR3 coding DNA: TGTGCCAGCAGTGAGGGCAGCCACACTGAAGCTTTCTTT.

The V and J genes are TRBV19 and TRBJ1-5; no definite D call. The germline gives CDR1 LNHDA, CDR2 SQIVND (reference sequence). Trimming left V 7 bases short and J 6 bases short, with 13 bases between. This CDR3 comprises 13 residues. CDR3 sequence reads: CASMAGTGQPQHF. The CDR3 DNA reads as TGTGCCAGTATGGCGGGTACGGGTCAGCCCCAGCATTTT.

In nucleotides, the CDR3 is TGTGCCAGCAGCCCGTGGGGGACTAATGAAAAACTGTTTTTT. This encodes CASSPWGTNEKLFF. The V and J genes are TRBV5-6 and TRBJ1-4, with a weak D call TRBD1 (5 bases). CDR1 is SGHDT, CDR2 YYEEEE, per germline. The CDR3 covers 14 residues. The V and J ends lost 4 bases and 2 bases respectively, with 9 bases between them.

This clonotype is medium-sized in the sample. V usage is TRBV29-1 and J usage is TRBJ1-4, with 7 bases aligning to TRBD1. The CDR3 sequence is 14 residues long. CDR1 SQVTM and CDR2 ANQGSEA come from the germline V gene. The V segment lost 5 bases and the J segment 5 bases; nucleotides outside the gene matches: 8. The CDR3 is CSVLTRTGNEKLFF. In nucleotides, the CDR3 is TGCAGCGTTCTTACCAGGACAGGCAATGAAAAACTGTTTTTT.

In this sample, this clonotype turned up a few times. The chain combines TRBV19 with TRBJ1-5, with 7 nucleotides matching TRBD1. The CDR3 spans 15 residues. Germline assignment: CDR1 LNHDA and CDR2 SQIVND (reference sequence). With 6 bases clipped from V and 3 bases from J, the junction kept 8 bases outside the gene matches. CDR3 DNA sequence: TGTGCCAGTAGACACCGGGACAGTAACAATCAGCCCCAGCATTTT. Translating it yields CASRHRDSNNQPQHF.

This clonotype was seen only a few times. The chain couples TRBV30 to TRBJ2-7; D call uncertain. The CDR3 has 12 amino acids. From germline, CDR1 is GTSNPN and CDR2 SVGIG (reference sequence). Trimming shortened V by 3 bases and J by 6 bases, and 12 bases separated the two germline ends. The chain's CDR3 is CAWSARRFEQYF. CDR3 nucleotides: TGTGCCTGGAGCGCCCGTCGTTTCGAGCAGTACTTC.

The chain links TRBV20-1 to TRBJ2-5; 7 bases are shared with TRBD2. There are 12 residues in the CDR3. The ends lost 6 bases at V and 4 bases at J; junction bases unmatched: 5. Per the germline V gene, CDR1 is DFQATT and CDR2 is SNEGSKA (reference sequence). The CDR3, as DNA: TGCAGTGCGGCGGGAGAGGGAGAGACCCAGTACTTC. Its translation: CSAAGEGETQYF.

The chain uses TRBV10-2 and TRBJ2-1; a weak D match, TRBD1 (5 bases). Trimming cost V 2 bases and J 6 bases, with 14 bases left between them. Germline V gives CDR1 WSHSY, CDR2 SAAADI. CDR3 length equals 15 residues. DNA for the CDR3: TGCGCCAGCAGTGAGACGGCGTGGGGCCCCAATGAGCAGTTCTTC. It yields the protein CASSETAWGPNEQFF.

The chain combines TRBV11-3 with TRBJ2-7; the match to TRBD2 covers 13 bases. Germline V gives CDR1 SGHNT, CDR2 YENEEA. V was clipped by 1 base and J by 7 bases; unmatched bases: 4. The CDR3 is 15 residues long. CDR3 sequence (DNA): TGTGCCAGCAGCTTAGGACGACTAGCGGGAGGAGAGCAGTACTTC. Translated: CASSLGRLAGGEQYF.

This clonotype is deemed medium-sized. CDR3 region: CSVGGSSGNTIYF. CDR3 coding DNA: TGCAGCGTCGGGGGCAGCTCTGGAAACACCATATATTTT. The chain carries TRBV29-1 and TRBJ1-3, with D perhaps TRBD1 (6 bases). Germline CDR1 and CDR2: SQVTM and ANQGSEA. The CDR3 spans 13 residues. The V and J ends lost 6 bases and 0 bases respectively, with 9 bases between them.

V is TRBV11-1 and J is TRBJ1-2; 12 bases map to TRBD1. Germline-derived CDR1 and CDR2 are SGHAT and FQDESV (reference sequence). The CDR3 extends over 14 amino acids. V gave up 5 bases and J gave up 6 bases; unmatched junction bases: 4. The DNA for the CDR3 is TGTGCCAGCAGCGCGGGACAGGGGGCTCATGGCTACACCTTC. Protein product: CASSAGQGAHGYTF.

Comment on this clonotype: One end of the junction varies from germline; a read error may be responsible. V is TRBV5-6 and J is TRBJ1-1; D perhaps matches TRBD1 (6 bases). Germline V gene data show CDR1 as SGHDT and CDR2 as YYEEEE. The CDR3 spans 17 residues. CDR3 nucleotide sequence: TGCGCCAGCAGCTTGGTAGTTCAGGGGCGTGGAGACACTGAAGCTTTCTTT. It translates to CASSLVVQGRGDTEAFF.

V gene TRBV6-1 combines with J gene TRBJ1-5; D gene ambiguous. The CDR3 spans 15 residues. Germline CDR1 reads MNHNS; CDR2 reads SASEGT. The ends were cut back, 6 bases at V and 1 base at J, with 13 bases in the middle. The CDR3 loop reads CASRRQIDSNQPQHF. Here the CDR3 DNA reads TGTGCCAGCAGAAGACAAATTGACAGCAATCAGCCCCAGCATTTT.